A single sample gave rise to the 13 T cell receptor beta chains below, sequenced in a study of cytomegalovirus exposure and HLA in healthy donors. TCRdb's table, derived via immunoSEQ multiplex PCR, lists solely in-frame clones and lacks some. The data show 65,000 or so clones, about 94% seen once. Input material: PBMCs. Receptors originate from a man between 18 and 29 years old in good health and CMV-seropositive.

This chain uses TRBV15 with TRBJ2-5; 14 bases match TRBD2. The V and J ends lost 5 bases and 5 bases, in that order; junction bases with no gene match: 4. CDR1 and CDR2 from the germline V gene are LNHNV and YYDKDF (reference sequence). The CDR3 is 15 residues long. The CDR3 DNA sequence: TGTGCCACCAGCCCCGGGACTAGCGGGAGTGAGACCCAGTACTTC. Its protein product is CATSPGTSGSETQYF. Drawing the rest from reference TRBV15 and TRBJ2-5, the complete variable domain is DAMVIQNPRYQVTQFGKPVTLSCSQTLNHNVMYWYQQKSSQAPKLLFHYYDKDFNNEADTPDNFQSRRPNTSFCFLDIRSPGLGDTAMYLCATSPGTSGSETQYFGPGTRLLVL.

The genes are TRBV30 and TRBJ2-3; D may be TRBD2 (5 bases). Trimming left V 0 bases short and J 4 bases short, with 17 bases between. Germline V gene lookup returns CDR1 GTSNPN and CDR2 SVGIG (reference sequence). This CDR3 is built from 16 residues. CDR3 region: CAWSVLGEWLADTQYF. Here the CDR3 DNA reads TGTGCCTGGAGTGTATTGGGAGAGTGGCTAGCAGATACGCAGTATTTT.

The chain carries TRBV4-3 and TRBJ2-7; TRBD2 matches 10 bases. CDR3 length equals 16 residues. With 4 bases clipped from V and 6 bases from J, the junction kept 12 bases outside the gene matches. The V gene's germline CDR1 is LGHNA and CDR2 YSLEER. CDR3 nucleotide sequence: TGCGCCAGCAGCCTAGGACTAGCGGAGGGGGCTGGCGAGCAGTACTTC. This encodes CASSLGLAEGAGEQYF.

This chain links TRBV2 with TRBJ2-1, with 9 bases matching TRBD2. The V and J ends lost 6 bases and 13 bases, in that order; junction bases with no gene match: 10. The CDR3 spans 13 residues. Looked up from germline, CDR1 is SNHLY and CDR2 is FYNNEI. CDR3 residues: CASRVDSGSRQFF. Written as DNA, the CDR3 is TGTGCCAGCAGGGTGGATAGCGGGAGCCGACAGTTCTTC.

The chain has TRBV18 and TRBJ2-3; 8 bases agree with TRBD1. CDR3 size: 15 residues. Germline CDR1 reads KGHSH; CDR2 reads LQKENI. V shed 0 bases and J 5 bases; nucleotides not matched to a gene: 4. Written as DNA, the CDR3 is TGTGCCAGCTCACCACCGCGGACAGGGAGAGATACGCAGTATTTT. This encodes CASSPPRTGRDTQYF. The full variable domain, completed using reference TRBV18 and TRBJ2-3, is NAGVMQNPRHLVRRRGQEARLRCSPMKGHSHVYWYRQLPEEGLKFMVYLQKENIIDESGMPKERFSAEFPKEGPSILRIQQVVRGDSAAYFCASSPPRTGRDTQYFGPGTRLTVL.

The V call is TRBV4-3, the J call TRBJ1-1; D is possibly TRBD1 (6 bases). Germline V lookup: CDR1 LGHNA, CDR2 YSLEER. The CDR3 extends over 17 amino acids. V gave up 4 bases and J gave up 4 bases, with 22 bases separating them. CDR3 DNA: TGCGCCAGCAGCCCCGGGCCACTAACAGGGCCGAGCACTGAAGCTTTCTTT. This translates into CASSPGPLTGPSTEAFF.

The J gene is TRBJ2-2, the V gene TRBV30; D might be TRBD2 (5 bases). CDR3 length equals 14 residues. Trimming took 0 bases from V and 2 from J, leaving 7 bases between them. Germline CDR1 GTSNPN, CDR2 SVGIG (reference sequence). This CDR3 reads CAWSVLGNTGELFF. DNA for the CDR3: TGTGCCTGGAGTGTACTAGGAAACACCGGGGAGCTGTTTTTT.

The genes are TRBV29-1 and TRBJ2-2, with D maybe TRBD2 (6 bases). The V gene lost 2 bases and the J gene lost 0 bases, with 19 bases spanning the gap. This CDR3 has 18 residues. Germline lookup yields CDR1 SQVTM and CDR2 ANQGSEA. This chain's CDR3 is CSVEKFVSSAANTGELFF. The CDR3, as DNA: TGCAGCGTTGAAAAGTTTGTCTCTAGCGCTGCGAACACCGGGGAGCTGTTTTTT.

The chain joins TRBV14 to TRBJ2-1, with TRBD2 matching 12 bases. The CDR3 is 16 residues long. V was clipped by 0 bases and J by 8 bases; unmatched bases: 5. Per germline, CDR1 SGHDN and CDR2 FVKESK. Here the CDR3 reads CASSQDVRLAGDEQFF. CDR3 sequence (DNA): TGTGCCAGCAGCCAAGATGTTCGACTAGCGGGAGATGAGCAGTTCTTC.

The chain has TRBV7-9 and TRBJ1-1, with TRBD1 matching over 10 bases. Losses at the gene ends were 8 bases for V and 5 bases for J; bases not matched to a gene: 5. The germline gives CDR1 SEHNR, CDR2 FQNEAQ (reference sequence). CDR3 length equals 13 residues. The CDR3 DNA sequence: TGTGCCAGCCAGGACAGGGGGTTAACTGAAGCTTTCTTT. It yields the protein CASQDRGLTEAFF.

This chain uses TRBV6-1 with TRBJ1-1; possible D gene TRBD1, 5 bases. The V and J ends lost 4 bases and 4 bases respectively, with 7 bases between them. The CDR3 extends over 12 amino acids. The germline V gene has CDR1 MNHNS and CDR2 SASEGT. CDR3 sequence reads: CASSAGGTEAFF. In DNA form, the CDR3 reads TGTGCCAGCAGTGCGGGGGGCACTGAAGCTTTCTTT.

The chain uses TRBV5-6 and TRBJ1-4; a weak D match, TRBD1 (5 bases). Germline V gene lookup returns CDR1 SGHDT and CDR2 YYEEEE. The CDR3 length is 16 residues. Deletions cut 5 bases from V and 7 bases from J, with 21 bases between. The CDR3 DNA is TGTGCCAGCAGTAGCAGGGCGTTAGATGATAGTGAAAAACTGTTTTTT. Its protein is CASSSRALDDSEKLFF.

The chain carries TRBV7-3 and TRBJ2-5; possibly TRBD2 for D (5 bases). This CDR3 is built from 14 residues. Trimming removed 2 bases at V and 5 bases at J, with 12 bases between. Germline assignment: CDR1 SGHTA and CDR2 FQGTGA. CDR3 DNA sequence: TGTGCCAGCAGCTTAGGAGGCGGTGGGGAGACCCAGTACTTC. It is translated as CASSLGGGGETQYF.